Presented here are 21 T cell receptor beta chains from one specimen sequenced in a study of technical replicates of blood from a few donors. Only in-frame clones appear in the TCRdb table, and some are missing; sequencing was by immunoSEQ multiplex PCR. Here the sample spans approximately 74,000 clones, 95% to 98% being singletons. The sequencing sample was made of T cells isolated from PBMCs. The receptors originated from a human donor in good health.

The chain couples TRBV29-1 to TRBJ2-7, with a weak D call TRBD2 (6 bases). The CDR3 runs 14 residues. Germline loops: CDR1 SQVTM, CDR2 ANQGSEA. V lost 4 bases and J 5 bases, leaving 18 bases between the germline ends. CDR3 coding DNA: TGCAGCGTTGGATCACGAGGGGAGGTCCACGAGCAGTACTTC. As protein: CSVGSRGEVHEQYF.

This clone was detected once. The J gene is TRBJ2-5, the V gene TRBV27, with a weak D call TRBD1 (6 bases). CDR1 and CDR2 from the germline V gene are MNHEY and SMNVEV (reference sequence). CDR3 size: 17 residues. The V end was cut by 5 bases, the J end by 3 bases, with 22 bases between. The CDR3, as DNA: TGTGCCAGCAGTCCCCCCCCACACAGGGCTGGGGAAGAGACCCAGTACTTC. The encoded protein is CASSPPPHRAGEETQYF.

The chain employs TRBV6-5 and TRBJ2-2; TRBD1 agrees at 9 bases. The CDR3 has 15 amino acids. Germline V CDR1 and CDR2: MNHEY, SVGAGI. V lost 6 bases and J lost 4; bases outside the gene matches: 6. The CDR3 DNA sequence: TGTGCCAGCAGGTCGACAGGGGGAGTCACCGGGGAGCTGTTTTTT. It translates to CASRSTGGVTGELFF.

The chain is built from TRBV29-1 and TRBJ2-3; 7 bases match TRBD2. Per the germline V gene, CDR1 is SQVTM and CDR2 is ANQGSEA. The CDR3 is 21 amino acids. V shed 8 bases, J shed 1 base, and the junction held 30 bases outside the gene matches. The CDR3 coding sequence is TGCAGCTCACAAGAGAGGGGCGCGGGGTTTACCTACCGGGGGGGCACAGATACGCAGTATTTT. This sequence encodes CSSQERGAGFTYRGGTDTQYF.

V gene TRBV4-2 combines with J gene TRBJ2-7, with D tentatively TRBD1 (6 bases). CDR1 and CDR2 (germline): LGHNA, YNFKEQ. Trimming pared 2 bases from V and 6 bases from J, leaving 14 bases between. CDR3 length: 14 amino acids. DNA for the CDR3: TGTGCCAGCAGCCAAACCAGGGGTTGGGGCGAGCAGTACTTC. It is translated as CASSQTRGWGEQYF.

The V and J genes are TRBV18 and TRBJ1-1; no clear D gene. With 5 bases removed from V and 1 base from J, the gap between germline ends came to 8 bases. The V gene's germline CDR1 is KGHSH and CDR2 LQKENI. CDR3 size: 13 residues. In DNA form, the CDR3 reads TGTGCCAGCTCATCTGGGCGGAACACTGAAGCTTTCTTT. It translates to CASSSGRNTEAFF.

The V gene is TRBV10-3, the J gene TRBJ2-1, with unresolved D. This CDR3 is 12 amino acids long. The V gene's germline CDR1 is ENHRY and CDR2 SYGVKD. V lost 0 bases to trimming and J lost 6 bases, with 3 bases between them. CDR3 nucleotide sequence: TGTGCCATCAGTGAGTCCAGCAATGAGCAGTTCTTC. It translates to CAISESSNEQFF.

The chain couples TRBV11-2 to TRBJ2-7; D might be TRBD2 (6 bases). CDR3 length equals 17 residues. V lost 1 base and J lost 3, with 19 bases in between. CDR1 is SGHAT, CDR2 FQNNGV, per germline. Written as DNA, the CDR3 is TGTGCCAGCAGCTTAGCTCATGGCGGGATTGTGCTCTACGAGCAGTACTTC. The encoded protein is CASSLAHGGIVLYEQYF. Full variable domain (outside the CDR3, taken from reference TRBV11-2 and TRBJ2-7): EAGVAQSPRYKIIEKRQSVAFWCNPISGHATLYWYQQILGQGPKLLIQFQNNGVVDDSQLPKDRFSAERLKGVDSTLKIQPAKLEDSAVYLCASSLAHGGIVLYEQYFGPGTRLTVT.

J is TRBJ2-1 and V is TRBV27, with D tentatively TRBD1 (5 bases). From germline, CDR1 is MNHEY and CDR2 SMNVEV (reference sequence). Trimming left V 2 bases short and J 4 bases short, with 6 bases between. This CDR3 is built from 13 residues. The CDR3: CASSLRQYNEQFF. The CDR3 region has the DNA TGTGCCAGCAGTTTAAGACAGTACAATGAGCAGTTCTTC.

This chain joins TRBV7-9 and TRBJ1-2; D remains unclear. V was trimmed by 3 bases and J by 2 bases, leaving 7 bases between them. From germline, CDR1 is SEHNR and CDR2 FQNEAQ (reference sequence). CDR3 length: 13 residues. CDR3 region: CASSFDTNYGYTF. The CDR3 region has the DNA TGTGCCAGCAGCTTCGACACGAACTATGGCTACACCTTC.

The chain combines TRBV28 with TRBJ1-2; a possible D gene is TRBD1 (6 bases). V was shortened by 7 bases and J by 4 bases, with 19 bases between the two germline ends. Germline CDR1 reads MDHEN; CDR2 reads SYDVKM. This CDR3 spans 15 amino acids. Here the CDR3 reads CASTLGPGGGYGYTF. Here the CDR3 DNA reads TGTGCCAGCACCCTCGGCCCGGGGGGCGGCTATGGCTACACCTTC.

This clone was counted a single time. The V and J genes are TRBV25-1 and TRBJ2-3; perhaps TRBD1 as D (8 bases). Germline loops: CDR1 MGHDK, CDR2 SYGVNS. V shed 3 bases and J shed 2 bases, with 18 bases lying between them. This CDR3 has 17 amino acids. The CDR3 region has the DNA TGTGCCAGCAGTGATCGGGACAGGCGGGGGTTCACAGATACGCAGTATTTT. This translates into CASSDRDRRGFTDTQYF.

The chain combines TRBV4-1 with TRBJ2-2; D possibly corresponds to TRBD1 (6 bases). CDR3 length equals 16 residues. CDR1 is MGHRA and CDR2 is YSYEKL in the germline V gene. Deletions cut 4 bases from V and 0 bases from J, with 12 bases between. Here the CDR3 reads CASSRQDLPNTGELFF. In nucleotides, the CDR3 is TGCGCCAGCAGCCGACAGGACCTTCCGAACACCGGGGAGCTGTTTTTT.

V usage is TRBV4-1 and J usage is TRBJ2-7; D is unresolved. The CDR3 contains 13 residues. The germline gives CDR1 MGHRA, CDR2 YSYEKL. Trimming stripped 4 bases from V and 5 bases from J, with 12 bases between. The CDR3 spells CASSPPGSHEQYF. CDR3 DNA: TGCGCCAGCAGCCCGCCCGGGTCCCACGAGCAGTACTTC.

This clone was picked up one time. This chain joins TRBV6-1 and TRBJ2-7, with a weak D call TRBD2 (5 bases). There are 13 residues in the CDR3. V lost 6 bases to trimming and J lost 3 bases, with 12 bases between them. Germline assignment: CDR1 MNHNS and CDR2 SASEGT. As DNA, the CDR3 is TGTGCCAGCAGACAAGGGAGTCTCTACGAGCAGTACTTC. This translates into CASRQGSLYEQYF.

V is TRBV27 and J is TRBJ2-7; the D gene is possibly TRBD2 (5 bases). Germline V gene lookup returns CDR1 MNHEY and CDR2 SMNVEV (reference sequence). V was shortened by 8 bases and J by 3 bases, with 17 bases between the two germline ends. The CDR3 runs to 14 residues. This CDR3 reads CASSPRTDFYEQYF. CDR3 in DNA: TGTGCCAGCTCACCCCGGACGGACTTCTACGAGCAGTACTTC.

The chain links TRBV5-1 to TRBJ2-3; TRBD2 might be the D (6 bases). The CDR3 has 18 amino acids. Trimming left V 4 bases short and J 0 bases short, with 21 bases between. Germline loops: CDR1 SGHRS, CDR2 YFSETQ. The CDR3 DNA follows: TGCGCCAGCAGCCCTGAGGGTAGCGGCCTAGGTAGCACAGATACGCAGTATTTT. Translated, it gives CASSPEGSGLGSTDTQYF.

This clone was observed a handful of times. The chain recombines TRBV5-4 with TRBJ2-7; D ambiguous. Germline V gives CDR1 SGHNT, CDR2 YYREEE (reference sequence). Trimming took 0 bases from V and 4 from J, leaving 11 bases between them. CDR3 size: 14 residues. The CDR3 here is CASSLAQPPYEQYF. The CDR3 nucleotides read TGTGCCAGCAGCTTGGCACAGCCACCTTACGAGCAGTACTTC.

The V call is TRBV4-1, the J call TRBJ2-7, with 7 bases matching TRBD2. With 3 bases clipped from V and 5 bases from J, the junction kept 22 bases outside the gene matches. This CDR3 region has 19 residues. Germline CDR1 MGHRA, CDR2 YSYEKL. CDR3 in amino acids: CASSQPDILRGGGINEQYF. CDR3 coding DNA: TGCGCCAGCAGCCAGCCGGATATTCTTAGGGGCGGGGGTATTAACGAGCAGTACTTC.

The chain links TRBV6-5 to TRBJ1-2, with TRBD1 matching over 8 bases. The trim removed 6 bases at V and 2 bases at J, leaving 8 bases unmatched. The CDR3 sequence is 15 residues long. CDR1 and CDR2 from the germline V gene are MNHEY and SVGAGI. The CDR3 protein is CASRPPGQVNYGYTF. In nucleotides, the CDR3 is TGTGCCAGCAGGCCTCCGGGACAGGTCAACTATGGCTACACCTTC.

This clone was found once. The V call is TRBV6-1, the J call TRBJ2-1; a possible D gene is TRBD2 (5 bases). The CDR3 totals 14 residues. V was cut by 7 bases and J by 4 bases, with 14 bases left in between. Germline V gene data show CDR1 as MNHNS and CDR2 as SASEGT. Here the CDR3 DNA reads TGTGCCAGCAAGGCGGCCCGGGAATACAATGAGCAGTTCTTC. Translating gives CASKAAREYNEQFF.